The source of this T cell receptor (beta chain) is a study of technical replicates of blood from a handful of donors. Germline V CDR1 and CDR2: SGHVS, FQNEAQ. This CDR3 is built from 15 residues. The V and J ends lost 5 bases and 5 bases respectively, with 18 bases between them. Sequencing used immunoSEQ multiplex PCR; TCRdb keeps in-frame clones, though not all of them. The table shows about 73,000 clones, with more than 90% occurring only once. The gene calls are TRBV7-8 and TRBJ1-2, with TRBD1 as a possible D gene (5 bases). This receptor was obtained from a human donor in good health. Some clones in this sample may be carry-over from other donors' samples. Material for sequencing was PBMCs. The CDR3: CASSHLKGPGYGYTF. Here the CDR3 DNA reads TGTGCCAGCAGCCATCTAAAGGGGCCCGGGTATGGCTACACCTTC.